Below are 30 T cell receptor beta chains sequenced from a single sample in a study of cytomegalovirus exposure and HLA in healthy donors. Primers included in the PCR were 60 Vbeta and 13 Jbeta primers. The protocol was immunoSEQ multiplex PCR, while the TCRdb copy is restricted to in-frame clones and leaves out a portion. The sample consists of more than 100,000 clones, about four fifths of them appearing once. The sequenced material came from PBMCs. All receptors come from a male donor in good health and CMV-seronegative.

The CDR3 protein is CASSSLAGEKGGELFF. The CDR3 DNA is TGTGCCAGCAGTTCTCTAGCGGGGGAGAAAGGCGGGGAGCTGTTTTTT. The chain uses TRBV6-5 and TRBJ2-2; the match to TRBD2 covers 10 bases. The CDR3 has 16 amino acids. The germline gives CDR1 MNHEY, CDR2 SVGAGI. Germline trimming cut 4 bases from V and 7 bases from J; bases unmatched to any gene: 9.

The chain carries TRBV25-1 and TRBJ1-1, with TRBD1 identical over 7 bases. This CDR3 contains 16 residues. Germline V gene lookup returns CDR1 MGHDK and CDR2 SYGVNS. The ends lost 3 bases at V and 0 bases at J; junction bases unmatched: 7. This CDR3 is CASSDLQGGLNTEAFF. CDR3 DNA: TGTGCCAGCAGTGACCTCCAAGGGGGCTTGAACACTGAAGCTTTCTTT.

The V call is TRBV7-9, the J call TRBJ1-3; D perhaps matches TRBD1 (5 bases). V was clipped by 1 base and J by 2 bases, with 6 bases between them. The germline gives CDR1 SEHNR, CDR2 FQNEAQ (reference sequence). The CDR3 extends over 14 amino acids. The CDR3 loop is CASSLGGAGNTIYF. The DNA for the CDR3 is TGTGCCAGCAGCTTAGGGGGGGCTGGAAACACCATATATTTT.

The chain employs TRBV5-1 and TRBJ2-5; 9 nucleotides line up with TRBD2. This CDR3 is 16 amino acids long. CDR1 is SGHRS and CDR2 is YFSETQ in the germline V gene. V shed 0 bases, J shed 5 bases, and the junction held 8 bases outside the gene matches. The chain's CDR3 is CASSLALAGEDETQYF. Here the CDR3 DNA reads TGCGCCAGCAGCTTGGCCTTAGCGGGGGAAGATGAGACCCAGTACTTC.

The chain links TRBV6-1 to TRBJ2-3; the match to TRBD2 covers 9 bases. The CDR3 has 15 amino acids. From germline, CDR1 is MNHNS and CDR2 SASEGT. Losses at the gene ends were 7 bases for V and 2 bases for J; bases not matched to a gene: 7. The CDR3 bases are TGTGCCAGCATCACCCGACTAGCGGCCACAGATACGCAGTATTTT. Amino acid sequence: CASITRLAATDTQYF.

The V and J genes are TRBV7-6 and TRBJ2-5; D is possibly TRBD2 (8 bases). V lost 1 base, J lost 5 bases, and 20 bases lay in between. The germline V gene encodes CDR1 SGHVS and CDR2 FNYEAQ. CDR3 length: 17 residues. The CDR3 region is CASSLGQGGGLVETQYF. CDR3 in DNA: TGTGCCAGCAGCTTAGGACAGGGCGGGGGGCTAGTGGAGACCCAGTACTTC.

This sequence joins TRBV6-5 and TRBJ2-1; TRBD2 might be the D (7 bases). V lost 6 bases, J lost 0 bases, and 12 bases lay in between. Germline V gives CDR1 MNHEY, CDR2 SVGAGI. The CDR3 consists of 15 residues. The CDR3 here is CASSRGASSYNEQFF. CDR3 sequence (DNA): TGTGCCAGCAGCCGGGGGGCGAGCTCCTACAATGAGCAGTTCTTC.

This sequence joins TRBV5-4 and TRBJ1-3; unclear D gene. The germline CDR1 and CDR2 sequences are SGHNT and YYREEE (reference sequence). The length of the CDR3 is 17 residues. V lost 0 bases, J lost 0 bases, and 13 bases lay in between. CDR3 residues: CASSLAAADPSGNTIYF. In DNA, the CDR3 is TGTGCCAGCAGCTTGGCCGCGGCCGATCCCTCTGGAAACACCATATATTTT.

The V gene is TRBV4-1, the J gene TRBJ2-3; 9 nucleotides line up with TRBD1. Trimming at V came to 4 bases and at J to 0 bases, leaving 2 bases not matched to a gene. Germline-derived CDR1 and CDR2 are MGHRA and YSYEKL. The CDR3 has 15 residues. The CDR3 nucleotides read TGCGCCAGCAGCCCGGGACAGGGAAGCACAGATACGCAGTATTTT. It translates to CASSPGQGSTDTQYF.

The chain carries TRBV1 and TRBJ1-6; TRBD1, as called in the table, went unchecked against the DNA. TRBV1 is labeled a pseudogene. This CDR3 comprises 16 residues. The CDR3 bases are TGCACCAGCAGCGATACAGGGGGCCCCCTTAATTCACCCCTCCACTTT. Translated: CTSSDTGGPLNSPLHF.

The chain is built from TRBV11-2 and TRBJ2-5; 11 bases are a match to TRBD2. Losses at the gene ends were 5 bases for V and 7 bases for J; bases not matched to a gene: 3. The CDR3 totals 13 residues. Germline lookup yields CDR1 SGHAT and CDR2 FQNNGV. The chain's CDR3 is CASSPGTSGTQYF. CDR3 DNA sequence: TGTGCCAGCAGCCCCGGGACTAGCGGGACCCAGTACTTC.

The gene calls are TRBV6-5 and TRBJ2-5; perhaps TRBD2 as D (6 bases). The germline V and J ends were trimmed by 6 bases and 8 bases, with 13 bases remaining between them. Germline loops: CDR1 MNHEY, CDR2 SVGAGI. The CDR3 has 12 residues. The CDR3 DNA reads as TGTGCCAGCAGCGGGGGTGAGGGAACCCAGTACTTC. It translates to CASSGGEGTQYF.

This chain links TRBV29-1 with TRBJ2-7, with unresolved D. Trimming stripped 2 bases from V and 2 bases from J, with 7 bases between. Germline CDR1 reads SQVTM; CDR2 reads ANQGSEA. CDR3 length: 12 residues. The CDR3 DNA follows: TGCAGCGTTGAAAACACCACCTACGAGCAGTACTTC. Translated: CSVENTTYEQYF.

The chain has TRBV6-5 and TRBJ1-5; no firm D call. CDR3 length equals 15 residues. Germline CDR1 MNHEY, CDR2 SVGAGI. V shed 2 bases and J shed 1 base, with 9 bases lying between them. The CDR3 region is CASSYGPSSNQPQHF. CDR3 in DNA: TGTGCCAGCAGTTACGGCCCCTCGAGCAATCAGCCCCAGCATTTT.

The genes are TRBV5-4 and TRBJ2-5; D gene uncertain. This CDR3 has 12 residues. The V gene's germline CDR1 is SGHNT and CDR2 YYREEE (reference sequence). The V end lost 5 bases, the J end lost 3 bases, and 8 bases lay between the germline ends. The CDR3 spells CASSSAEETQYF. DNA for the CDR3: TGTGCCAGCAGTTCCGCAGAAGAGACCCAGTACTTC. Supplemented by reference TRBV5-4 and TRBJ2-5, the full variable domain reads ETGVTQSPTHLIKTRGQQVTLRCSSQSGHNTVSWYQQALGQGPQFIFQYYREEENGRGNFPPRFSGLQFPNYSSELNVNALELDDSALYLCASSSAEETQYFGPGTRLLVL.

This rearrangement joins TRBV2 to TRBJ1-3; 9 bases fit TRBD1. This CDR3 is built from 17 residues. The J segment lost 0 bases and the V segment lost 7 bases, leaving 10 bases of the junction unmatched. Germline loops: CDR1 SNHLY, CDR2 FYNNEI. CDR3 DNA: TGTGCCAGCACCCTTGACAGGGGGTTCAGCTCTGGAAACACCATATATTTT. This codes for CASTLDRGFSSGNTIYF.

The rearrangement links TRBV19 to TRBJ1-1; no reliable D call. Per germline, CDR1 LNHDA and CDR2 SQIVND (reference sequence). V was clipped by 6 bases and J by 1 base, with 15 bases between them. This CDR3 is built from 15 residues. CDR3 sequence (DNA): TGTGCCAGTAGGGCCGCCGGAGGCTGGAACACTGAAGCTTTCTTT. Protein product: CASRAAGGWNTEAFF.

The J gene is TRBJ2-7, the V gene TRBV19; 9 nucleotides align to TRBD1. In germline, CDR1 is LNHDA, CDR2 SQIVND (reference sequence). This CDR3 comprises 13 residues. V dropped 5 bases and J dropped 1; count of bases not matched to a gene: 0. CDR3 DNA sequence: TGTGCCAGTAGTGGGACAGGGTCCTACGAGCAGTACTTC. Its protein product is CASSGTGSYEQYF. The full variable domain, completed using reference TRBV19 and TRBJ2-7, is DGGITQSPKYLFRKEGQNVTLSCEQNLNHDAMYWYRQDPGQGLRLIYYSQIVNDFQKGDIAEGYSVSREKKESFPLTVTSAQKNPTAFYLCASSGTGSYEQYFGPGTRLTVT.

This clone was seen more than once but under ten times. Here the CDR3 reads CASSFRGRTEAFF. In DNA, the CDR3 is TGTGCCAGCAGCTTCAGGGGGCGAACTGAAGCTTTCTTT. The chain uses TRBV5-4 and TRBJ1-1; 8 bases are a match to TRBD1. The CDR3 is made up of 13 amino acids. Unmatched junction bases numbered 2, after V lost 2 bases and J lost 5 bases. Germline V lookup: CDR1 SGHNT, CDR2 YYREEE (reference sequence).

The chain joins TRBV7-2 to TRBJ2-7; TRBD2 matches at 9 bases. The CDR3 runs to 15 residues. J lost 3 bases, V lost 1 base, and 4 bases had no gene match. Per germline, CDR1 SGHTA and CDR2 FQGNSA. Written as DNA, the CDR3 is TGTGCCAGCAGCTTAGGGACTAGCGTGGTCTACGAGCAGTACTTC. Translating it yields CASSLGTSVVYEQYF. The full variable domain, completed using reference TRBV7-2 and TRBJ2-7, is GAGVSQSPSNKVTEKGKDVELRCDPISGHTALYWYRQSLGQGLEFLIYFQGNSAPDKSGLPSDRFSAERTGGSVSTLTIQRTQQEDSAVYLCASSLGTSVVYEQYFGPGTRLTVT.

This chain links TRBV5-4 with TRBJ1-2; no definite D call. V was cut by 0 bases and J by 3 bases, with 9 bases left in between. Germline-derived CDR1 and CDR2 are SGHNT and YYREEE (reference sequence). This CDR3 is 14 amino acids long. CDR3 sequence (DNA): TGTGCCAGCAGCTTGGGAGGGCGGGACTATGGCTACACCTTC. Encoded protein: CASSLGGRDYGYTF.

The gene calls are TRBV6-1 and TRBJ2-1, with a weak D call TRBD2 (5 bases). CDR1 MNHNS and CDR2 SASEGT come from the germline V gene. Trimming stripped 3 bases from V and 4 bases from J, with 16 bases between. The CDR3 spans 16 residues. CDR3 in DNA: TGTGCCAGCAGTGAGAGGGCGAGAACCGCTTACAATGAGCAGTTCTTC. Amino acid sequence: CASSERARTAYNEQFF.

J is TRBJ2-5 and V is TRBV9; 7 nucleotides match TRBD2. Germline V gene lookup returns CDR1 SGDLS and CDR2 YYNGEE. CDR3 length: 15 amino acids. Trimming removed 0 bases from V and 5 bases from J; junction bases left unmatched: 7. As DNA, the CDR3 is TGTGCCAGCAGCGTAGGTCTAGCGGCGCTGGAGACCCAGTACTTC. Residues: CASSVGLAALETQYF.

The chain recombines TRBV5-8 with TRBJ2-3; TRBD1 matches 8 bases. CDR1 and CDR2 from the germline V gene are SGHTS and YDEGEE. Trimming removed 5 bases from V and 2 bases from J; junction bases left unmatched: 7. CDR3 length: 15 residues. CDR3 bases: TGTGCCAGCAGGAGAACAGGGGGGTCCACAGATACGCAGTATTTT. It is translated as CASRRTGGSTDTQYF.

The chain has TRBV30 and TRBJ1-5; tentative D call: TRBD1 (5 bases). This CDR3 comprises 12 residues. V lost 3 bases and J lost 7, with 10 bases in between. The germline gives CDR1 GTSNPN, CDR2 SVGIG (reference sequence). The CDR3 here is CAWSRDRQPQHF. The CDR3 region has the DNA TGTGCCTGGAGCAGGGATCGGCAGCCCCAGCATTTT.

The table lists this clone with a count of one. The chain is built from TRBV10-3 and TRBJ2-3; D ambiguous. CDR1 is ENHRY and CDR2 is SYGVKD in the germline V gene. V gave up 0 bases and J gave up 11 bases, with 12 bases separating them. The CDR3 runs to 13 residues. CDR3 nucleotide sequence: TGTGCCATCAGTGAGTCGGAGCCCGGTAAGCAGTATTTT. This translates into CAISESEPGKQYF.

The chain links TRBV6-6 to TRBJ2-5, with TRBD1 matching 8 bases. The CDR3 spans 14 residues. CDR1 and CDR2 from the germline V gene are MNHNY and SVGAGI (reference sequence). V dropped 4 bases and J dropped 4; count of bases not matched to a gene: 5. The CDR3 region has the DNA TGTGCCAGCAGTTCCAGGGGGCGCGGAGAGACCCAGTACTTC. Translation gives CASSSRGRGETQYF.

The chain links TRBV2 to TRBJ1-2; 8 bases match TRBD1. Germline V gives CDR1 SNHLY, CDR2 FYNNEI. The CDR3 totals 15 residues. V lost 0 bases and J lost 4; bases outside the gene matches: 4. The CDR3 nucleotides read TGTGCCAGCAGTGAAGCGCCTGGGACAGGCTATGGCTACACCTTC. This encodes CASSEAPGTGYGYTF.

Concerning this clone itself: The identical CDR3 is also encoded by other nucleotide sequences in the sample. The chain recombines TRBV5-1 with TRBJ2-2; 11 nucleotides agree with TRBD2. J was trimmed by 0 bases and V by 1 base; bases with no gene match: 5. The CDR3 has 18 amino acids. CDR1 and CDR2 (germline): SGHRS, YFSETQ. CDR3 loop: CASSLRLAGGPNTGELFF. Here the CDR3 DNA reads TGCGCCAGCAGCTTGCGGCTAGCGGGGGGACCGAACACCGGGGAGCTGTTTTTT.

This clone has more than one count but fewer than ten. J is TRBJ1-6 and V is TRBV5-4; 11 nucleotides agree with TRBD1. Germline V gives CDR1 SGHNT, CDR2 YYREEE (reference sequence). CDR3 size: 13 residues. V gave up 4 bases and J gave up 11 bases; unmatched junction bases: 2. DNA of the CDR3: TGTGCCAGCAGCGGGACAGGGGGTCCACCCCTCCACTTT. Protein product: CASSGTGGPPLHF.